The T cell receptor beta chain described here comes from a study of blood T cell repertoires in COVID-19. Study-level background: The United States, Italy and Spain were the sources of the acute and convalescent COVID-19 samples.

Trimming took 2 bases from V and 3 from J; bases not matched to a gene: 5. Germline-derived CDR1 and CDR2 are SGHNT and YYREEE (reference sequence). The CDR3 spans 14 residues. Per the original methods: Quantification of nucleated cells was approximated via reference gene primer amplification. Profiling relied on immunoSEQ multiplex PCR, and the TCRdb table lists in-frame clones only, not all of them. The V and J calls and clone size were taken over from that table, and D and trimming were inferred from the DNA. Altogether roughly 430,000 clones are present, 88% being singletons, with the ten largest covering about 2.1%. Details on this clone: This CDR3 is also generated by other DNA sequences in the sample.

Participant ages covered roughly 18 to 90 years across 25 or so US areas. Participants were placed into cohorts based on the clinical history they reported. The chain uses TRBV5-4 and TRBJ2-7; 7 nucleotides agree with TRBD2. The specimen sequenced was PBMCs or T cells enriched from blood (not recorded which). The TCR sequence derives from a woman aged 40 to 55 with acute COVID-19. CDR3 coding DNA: TGTGCCAGCAGCTTAGGACTAGGAGTCTACGAGCAGTACTTC. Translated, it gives CASSLGLGVYEQYF.